This T cell receptor beta chain originates from a study of cytomegalovirus exposure and HLA in healthy donors. The PCR ran on 60 Vbeta and 13 Jbeta primers. TCRdb's copy holds only in-frame clones and misses some; the assay was immunoSEQ multiplex PCR. The sample carries more than 200,000 clones, about three quarters recorded once. In its sample, this clone was seen a few times. Unmatched junction bases numbered 4, after V lost 3 bases and J lost 7 bases. The CDR3 has 14 residues. Germline CDR1 reads SNHLY; CDR2 reads FYNNEI. Sequences were obtained from PBMCs. This receptor was identified in a man between 35 and 55 years old in good health and CMV-seronegative. This chain links TRBV2 with TRBJ2-1; 9 positions agree with TRBD2. CDR3 DNA sequence: TGTGCCAGCAGTGAGTTAGCGGGAGTGAATGAGCAGTTCTTC. Translating gives CASSELAGVNEQFF.